A single sample gave rise to the 27 T cell receptor beta chains below, sequenced in a study of T cells in Graves' hyperthyroidism and ophthalmopathy. The CDR3 regions of TCR beta were amplified from RNA transcripts. HTBI primers were the set used in a first-round RT-PCR of the TCR CDR3. A single record per CDR3 protein comes from TCRdb applying MiXCR to the multiplex PCR reads. The sample lists about 610,000 distinct CDR3 sequences, roughly 14% occurring once. Sequencing was done on a sample of blood. These receptors all stem from a middle-aged woman with Graves' ophthalmopathy.

The CDR3: CASNLGTGDNSPLHF. The CDR3 DNA sequence: TGTGCCAGCAACCTCGGGACAGGGGACAATTCACCCCTCCACTTT. This chain uses TRBV6-1 with TRBJ1-6; 10 bases match TRBD1. The CDR3 runs 15 residues. Germline-derived CDR1 and CDR2 are MNHNS and SASEGT. The V segment lost 7 bases and the J segment 7 bases; nucleotides outside the gene matches: 7.

This clonotype has at least ten counts. This chain uses TRBV15 with TRBJ2-7; 7 bases agree with TRBD1. Germline trimming cut 1 base from V and 1 base from J; bases unmatched to any gene: 4. This CDR3 spans 15 amino acids. Germline V gene data show CDR1 as LNHNV and CDR2 as YYDKDF (reference sequence). CDR3 sequence: CATSRAKQGSYEQYF. The CDR3 DNA reads as TGTGCCACCAGCAGAGCAAAACAGGGGTCCTACGAGCAGTACTTC.

The CDR3 is CSGQGTFNQPQHF. The CDR3 nucleotides read TGCAGCGGACAGGGGACCTTCAATCAGCCCCAGCATTTT. The rearrangement uses TRBV20-1 and TRBJ1-5; 9 positions match TRBD1. CDR1 is DFQATT, CDR2 SNEGSKA, per germline (reference sequence). This CDR3 contains 13 residues.

The chain couples TRBV4-2 to TRBJ2-7; perhaps D is TRBD1 or TRBD2 (5 bases each). V was clipped by 3 bases and J by 0 bases, with 15 bases between them. The length of the CDR3 is 16 residues. Germline CDR1 is LGHNA and CDR2 is YNFKEQ. The CDR3 loop is CASSHGTGRGSYEQYF. The CDR3 DNA reads TGTGCCAGCAGCCATGGGACGGGTAGGGGCTCCTACGAGCAGTACTTC.

V and J are TRBV7-8 and TRBJ2-3, with 11 bases fitting TRBD2. Trimming cost V 5 bases and J 9 bases; bases outside gene matches: 7. Per germline, CDR1 SGHVS and CDR2 FQNEAQ. The length of the CDR3 is 14 residues. The CDR3 region has the DNA TGTGCCAGCAGCCTTACTAGCGGGAGCGTGACGCAGTATTTT. This translates into CASSLTSGSVTQYF.

The V gene is TRBV11-2, the J gene TRBJ2-5; 7 positions agree with TRBD1. Germline lookup yields CDR1 SGHAT and CDR2 FQNNGV. With V trimmed by 5 bases and J by 3 bases, 9 bases remained unmatched. The CDR3 totals 15 residues. The CDR3 DNA follows: TGTGCCAGCAGCCCAACCGGGACAGCAAAAGAGACCCAGTACTTC. Translating it yields CASSPTGTAKETQYF.

The chain combines TRBV6-2 or TRBV6-3 with TRBJ2-5, with D hard to call. The CDR3 extends over 13 amino acids. CDR1 MNHEY and CDR2 SVGEGT come from the germline V gene. V was trimmed by 2 bases and J by 4 bases, leaving 8 bases between them. The CDR3, as DNA: TGTGCCAGCAGTTACGGGCTACGAGAGACCCAGTACTTC. Protein sequence: CASSYGLRETQYF.

The J gene is TRBJ1-2, the V gene TRBV2; 7 nucleotides agree with TRBD1. V lost 1 base to trimming and J lost 6 bases; unmatched junction nucleotides: 17. Germline loops: CDR1 SNHLY, CDR2 FYNNEI. The CDR3 runs to 18 residues. In DNA, the CDR3 is TGTGCCAGCAGTGAAGAAATACTGGACCAGGGGGGGGCTAATGGCTACACCTTC. Amino acid sequence: CASSEEILDQGGANGYTF.

This clonotype was picked up many times. The conserved phenylalanine or tryptophan is not found at the CDR3 terminus, so this likely reflects a read error. This chain uses TRBV10-3 with TRBJ2-5; D tentatively fits TRBD1 or TRBD2 (5 bases each). The germline V gene has CDR1 ENHRY and CDR2 SYGVKD. The CDR3 has 16 residues. Trimming took 4 bases from V and 3 from J, leaving 18 bases between them. This CDR3 is CAISAGTERAEETQYL. The CDR3 DNA is TGTGCCATCAGTGCTGGGACGGAGAGGGCAGAAGAGACCCAGTACCTC.

Remarks on this clonotype: It may be a read error: a sequence one base away is much more abundant. V and J are TRBV12-3 or TRBV12-4 and TRBJ2-6; possible D gene TRBD1, 5 bases. This CDR3 is built from 14 residues. CDR3 protein: CASSLSDGADVLTF. The DNA of the CDR3 is TGTGCCAGCAGTTTATCCGATGGGGCCGACGTCCTGACTTTC.

This clonotype was seen ten or more times. This chain uses TRBV20-1 with TRBJ2-7, with 7 bases fitting TRBD1. V lost 4 bases and J lost 3; bases outside the gene matches: 0. Germline CDR1 DFQATT, CDR2 SNEGSKA (reference sequence). This CDR3 comprises 11 residues. The CDR3 loop is CSATGGYEQYF. The CDR3 DNA sequence: TGCAGTGCTACAGGGGGCTACGAGCAGTACTTC.

This clonotype came up many times. The V gene is TRBV29-1, the J gene TRBJ2-2; D remains ambiguous. Trimming left V 2 bases short and J 1 base short, with 5 bases between. The CDR3 is 13 residues long. Germline V lookup: CDR1 SQVTM, CDR2 ANQGSEA. The CDR3 nucleotides are TGCAGCGTTGAACCACAGAACACCGGGGAGCTGTTTTTT. This gives the protein CSVEPQNTGELFF.

This clonotype was counted ten times or more. The genes are TRBV19 and TRBJ2-7; a weak D match, TRBD1 (5 bases). Germline assignment: CDR1 LNHDA and CDR2 SQIVND (reference sequence). The CDR3 spans 14 residues. V lost 6 bases and J lost 3, with 15 bases in between. The CDR3 nucleotides read TGTGCCAGTAGCGAATCAGGGAAGGACTACGAGCAGTACTTC. Translated, it gives CASSESGKDYEQYF. The full variable domain, with the rest looked up from reference TRBV19 and TRBJ2-7, is DGGITQSPKYLFRKEGQNVTLSCEQNLNHDAMYWYRQDPGQGLRLIYYSQIVNDFQKGDIAEGYSVSREKKESFPLTVTSAQKNPTAFYLCASSESGKDYEQYFGPGTRLTVT.

The table lists this clonotype with a few counts. The chain couples TRBV29-1 to TRBJ1-5; D gene ambiguous. Trimming took off 4 bases at V and 0 bases at J, with 7 bases between the two ends. CDR3 size: 13 residues. The germline gives CDR1 SQVTM, CDR2 ANQGSEA. The CDR3 DNA reads as TGCAGCGTTGGAGAGCATAGCAATCAGCCCCAGCATTTT. The encoded protein is CSVGEHSNQPQHF. The full variable domain, completed using reference TRBV29-1 and TRBJ1-5, is SAVISQKPSRDICQRGTSLTIQCQVDSQVTMMFWYRQQPGQSLTLIATANQGSEATYESGFVIDKFPISRPNLTFSTLTVSNMSPEDSSIYLCSVGEHSNQPQHFGDGTRLSIL.

This clonotype was seen a few times. The chain joins TRBV5-1 to TRBJ2-7, with D possibly matching TRBD2 (5 bases). V gave up 0 bases and J gave up 0 bases, with 10 bases separating them. Germline values: CDR1 SGHRS, CDR2 YFSETQ. The CDR3 contains 15 residues. The CDR3 sequence is CASSLDSGDSYEQYF. The CDR3 DNA reads as TGCGCCAGCAGCTTGGACTCCGGGGACTCCTACGAGCAGTACTTC.

This chain connects TRBV6-1 to TRBJ2-6; 7 bases agree with TRBD1. The length of the CDR3 is 16 residues. Germline values: CDR1 MNHNS, CDR2 SASEGT. Trimming removed 4 bases from V and 2 bases from J; junction bases left unmatched: 5. DNA of the CDR3: TGTGCCAGCAGTGGGGGACAGAGAACTGGGGCCAACGTCCTGACTTTC. This gives the protein CASSGGQRTGANVLTF.

This clonotype occurred many times. The chain links TRBV6-1 to TRBJ1-2, with a possible D match to TRBD1 (6 bases). CDR1 and CDR2 (germline): MNHNS, SASEGT. V lost 2 bases and J 5 bases, leaving 15 bases between the germline ends. This CDR3 spans 15 amino acids. The CDR3 bases are TGTGCCAGCAGTGAAATGGGGGGCGCGGATTATGGCTACACCTTC. This gives the protein CASSEMGGADYGYTF.

The J gene is TRBJ2-7, the V gene TRBV2; the match to TRBD2 covers 10 bases. The CDR3 length is 16 residues. Germline trimming cut 2 bases from V and 4 bases from J; bases unmatched to any gene: 8. The germline gives CDR1 SNHLY, CDR2 FYNNEI. CDR3 nucleotide sequence: TGTGCCAGCAGTGAAAGCACTAGCGGGGTATTATACGAGCAGTACTTC. It specifies CASSESTSGVLYEQYF.

Turning to this clonotype: A much larger clonotype is one base distant, so this may be a read error. The conserved phenylalanine or tryptophan normally closing the CDR3 is absent here, so this likely arose from a read error. The chain is built from TRBV5-1 and TRBJ1-1; D gene unclear. Germline V lookup: CDR1 SGHRS, CDR2 YFSETQ. The CDR3 is made up of 13 amino acids. Between the trimmed V and J ends, which lost 2 bases and 5 bases, there was a span of 10 bases. CDR3 sequence reads: CASSFGPRTEAFL. Written as DNA, the CDR3 is TGCGCCAGCAGCTTTGGCCCGAGAACTGAAGCTTTCCTT.

This clonotype has ten or more counts. This chain joins TRBV28 and TRBJ2-7; TRBD1 agrees at 8 bases. From germline, CDR1 is MDHEN and CDR2 SYDVKM. The CDR3 is 15 amino acids. With V trimmed by 3 bases and J by 0 bases, 4 bases remained unmatched. The CDR3 DNA reads TGTGCCAGCAGTTTCAGGGGGCTTGTCTCCTACGAGCAGTACTTC. This gives the protein CASSFRGLVSYEQYF.

As for this clonotype: A read error is possible here, since a much larger clone lies one base away. J is TRBJ2-2 and V is TRBV28; 8 bases fit TRBD2. CDR3 length: 15 residues. The germline gives CDR1 MDHEN, CDR2 SYDVKM. With 3 bases clipped from V and 4 bases from J, the junction kept 4 bases outside the gene matches. The CDR3 DNA follows: TGTGCCAGCAGTTTCGGGGGGGGAGTCACCGGGGAGCTGTTTTTT. This sequence encodes CASSFGGGVTGELFF.

At least ten counts were recorded for this clonotype. The chain uses TRBV20-1 and TRBJ1-5; 7 bases are shared with TRBD1. Germline-derived CDR1 and CDR2 are DFQATT and SNEGSKA (reference sequence). V shed 1 base and J 13 bases; nucleotides not matched to a gene: 7. The CDR3 extends over 12 amino acids. The CDR3 protein is CSARVGTVLQHF. The CDR3 DNA sequence: TGCAGTGCTAGAGTTGGGACAGTCCTTCAGCATTTT.

This clonotype was counted at least ten times. The rearrangement links TRBV2 to TRBJ2-2; D may be TRBD1 or TRBD2 (5 bases each). This CDR3 has 14 amino acids. Germline CDR1 SNHLY, CDR2 FYNNEI. Trimming left V 10 bases short and J 1 base short, with 13 bases between. Here the CDR3 DNA reads TGTGCCACGGTGGGGACGGGGAACACCGGGGAGCTGTTTTTT. Translating gives CATVGTGNTGELFF. The full variable domain, in which reference TRBV2 and TRBJ2-2 provide the parts outside the CDR3, is EPEVTQTPSHQVTQMGQEVILRCVPISNHLYFYWYRQILGQKVEFLVSFYNNEISEKSEIFDDQFSVERPDGSNFTLKIRSTKLEDSAMYFCATVGTGNTGELFFGEGSRLTVL.

This clonotype has at least ten counts. An end of the junction differs from the germline gene, which may be a read error. The CDR3 DNA follows: TGTGCCAGCACCTTAGCGGGGGTGAACATTCAGTACTTC. Translated, it gives CASTLAGVNIQYF. This chain connects TRBV7-2 to TRBJ2-4, with TRBD2 matching 9 bases. The CDR3 is made up of 13 amino acids. CDR1 SGHTA and CDR2 FQGNSA come from the germline V gene.

Many counts were recorded for this clonotype. The rearrangement links TRBV20-1 to TRBJ1-6, with D maybe TRBD1 (5 bases). This CDR3 spans 13 amino acids. CDR1 DFQATT and CDR2 SNEGSKA come from the germline V gene (reference sequence). V lost 4 bases, J lost 7 bases, and 11 bases lay in between. Here the CDR3 DNA reads TGCAGTGCTATGGACAATGCGAATTCACCCCTCCACTTT. As protein: CSAMDNANSPLHF.

This chain connects TRBV4-1 to TRBJ2-7; 7 bases are shared with TRBD2. CDR3 length: 14 amino acids. V was clipped by 8 bases and J by 5 bases; unmatched bases: 12. CDR1 is MGHRA, CDR2 YSYEKL, per germline. The CDR3 is CASSAGLHVHEQYF. The CDR3 bases are TGCGCCAGCTCAGCGGGGTTGCATGTCCACGAGCAGTACTTC.

This clonotype occurred a few times. V gene TRBV11-2 combines with J gene TRBJ2-4; 8 positions match TRBD2. The V segment lost 5 bases and the J segment 9 bases; nucleotides outside the gene matches: 6. There are 13 residues in the CDR3. Germline V CDR1 and CDR2: SGHAT, FQNNGV. Here the CDR3 reads CASSPQRETIQYF. In nucleotides, the CDR3 is TGTGCCAGCAGCCCACAGCGGGAGACCATTCAGTACTTC.